The 22 T cell receptor beta chains presented below share a single source sample, sequenced in a study of CD8 T cells in ankylosing spondylitis. A single record per CDR3 protein comes from TCRdb applying MiXCR to the 5' RACE reads. The table records some 23,000 distinct CDR3 sequences, roughly 2.4% of them present only once. Sequenced input: blood, either unsorted or a sorted T cell fraction (not recorded which). The receptor source for this set is a female donor with ankylosing spondylitis or in good health (not recorded which).

This clonotype was detected many times. The V and J genes are TRBV9 and TRBJ2-7; 7 nucleotides line up with TRBD2. This CDR3 has 15 amino acids. V lost 4 bases to trimming and J lost 6 bases; unmatched junction nucleotides: 13. Germline V CDR1 and CDR2: SGDLS, YYNGEE. The CDR3 reads CASSPPGTGGLEQYF. DNA for the CDR3: TGTGCCAGCAGCCCCCCGGGGACGGGAGGCCTCGAGCAGTACTTC.

This clonotype was recorded many times. This chain joins TRBV9 and TRBJ2-7; 8 bases are a match to TRBD1. The germline gives CDR1 SGDLS, CDR2 YYNGEE. The V and J ends lost 0 bases and 5 bases, in that order; junction bases with no gene match: 4. CDR3 length: 14 amino acids. The CDR3 bases are TGTGCCAGCAGCGTAGATCAGGGGGCTCACGAGCAGTACTTC. This codes for CASSVDQGAHEQYF.

This clonotype was recorded at least ten times. This sequence joins TRBV9 and TRBJ1-1, with TRBD1 as a possible D gene (5 bases). V was trimmed by 0 bases and J by 0 bases, leaving 18 bases between them. CDR1 is SGDLS and CDR2 is YYNGEE in the germline V gene. CDR3 length: 18 residues. CDR3 sequence (DNA): TGTGCCAGCAGCGTAGTTTCCGGGACCGGCGATTTGAACACTGAAGCTTTCTTT. It yields the protein CASSVVSGTGDLNTEAFF. Full variable domain (rest looked up from reference TRBV9 and TRBJ1-1): DSGVTQTPKHLITATGQRVTLRCSPRSGDLSVYWYQQSLDQGLQFLIQYYNGEERAKGNILERFSAQQFPDLHSELNLSSLELGDSALYFCASSVVSGTGDLNTEAFFGQGTRLTVV.

This clonotype was detected ten times or more. The chain links TRBV9 to TRBJ2-7; 13 bases fit TRBD2. V lost 3 bases to trimming and J lost 13 bases; unmatched junction nucleotides: 13. The CDR3 consists of 15 residues. The germline V gene encodes CDR1 SGDLS and CDR2 YYNGEE. CDR3 DNA: TGTGCCAGCAGCGCGCGGACTAGCGGGAGTGAAACTCTATACTTC. Amino acids: CASSARTSGSETLYF.

The sample holds many counts of this clonotype. The chain has TRBV9 and TRBJ2-7; D possibly corresponds to TRBD1 (5 bases). V lost 1 base and J 3 bases, leaving 11 bases between the germline ends. The germline V gene has CDR1 SGDLS and CDR2 YYNGEE. CDR3 length: 14 residues. The chain's CDR3 is CASSVIDRLYEQYF. The CDR3 nucleotides read TGTGCCAGCAGCGTAATCGACAGACTCTACGAGCAGTACTTC.

This clonotype was observed many times. One end of the junction is discordant with germline, which a read error may explain. The chain joins TRBV9 to TRBJ2-7, with D perhaps TRBD2 (6 bases). Per the germline V gene, CDR1 is SGDLS and CDR2 is YYNGEE. The CDR3 contains 16 residues. The CDR3 DNA follows: TGTGCCAGCAGGCACGGGTCGGATGGTAGCGGAGCCCTACTAGACTTC. It encodes CASRHGSDGSGALLDF.

This clonotype was observed many times. V usage is TRBV9 and J usage is TRBJ2-1, with 10 bases lining up with TRBD2. Germline-derived CDR1 and CDR2 are SGDLS and YYNGEE. This CDR3 spans 15 amino acids. Unmatched junction bases numbered 8, after V lost 3 bases and J lost 8 bases. CDR3 coding DNA: TGTGCCAGCAGCGCCTCTAGCGGGAGCGGCGATGAGCAGTTCTTC. It encodes CASSASSGSGDEQFF.

This clonotype was detected many times. The V call is TRBV9, the J call TRBJ2-5; 8 nucleotides line up with TRBD2. The CDR3 sequence is 16 residues long. CDR1 SGDLS and CDR2 YYNGEE come from the germline V gene. Trimming took 4 bases from V and 1 from J; bases not matched to a gene: 9. CDR3 sequence reads: CASSFLAGMGQETQYF. The CDR3 region has the DNA TGTGCCAGCAGCTTCTTAGCGGGGATGGGCCAAGAGACCCAGTACTTC.

This clonotype was recorded many times. The chain has TRBV9 and TRBJ2-5, with D uncertain. The CDR3 is made up of 13 amino acids. V lost 2 bases to trimming and J lost 4 bases, with 9 bases between them. From germline, CDR1 is SGDLS and CDR2 YYNGEE. Here the CDR3 reads CASSVSGRETQYF. CDR3 DNA sequence: TGTGCCAGCAGCGTTTCCGGGCGAGAGACCCAGTACTTC.

This clonotype was counted many times. This chain connects TRBV9 to TRBJ1-6, with 8 bases aligning to TRBD1. Germline CDR1 and CDR2: SGDLS and YYNGEE. The trim removed 0 bases at V and 6 bases at J, leaving 2 bases unmatched. The CDR3 length is 15 residues. The CDR3 nucleotides read TGTGCCAGCAGCGTAGATCAGGGGGCTAATTCACCCCTCCACTTT. This gives the protein CASSVDQGANSPLHF.

In its sample, this clonotype was seen many times. The rearrangement links TRBV21-1 to TRBJ2-1. TRBV21-1 is marked as a pseudogene. This CDR3 contains 16 residues. The CDR3 coding sequence is TGTGCCAGCAACCCCATAGCAGAGGTTCAATACAATGAGCAGTTCTTC. Amino acids: CASNPIAEVQYNEQFF.

This clonotype was observed at least ten times. The V and J genes are TRBV9 and TRBJ1-2; possible D gene TRBD1, 5 bases. The length of the CDR3 is 15 residues. V lost 0 bases to trimming and J lost 6 bases, with 15 bases between them. Looked up from germline, CDR1 is SGDLS and CDR2 is YYNGEE. The chain's CDR3 is CASSVGVGTQNGYTF. CDR3 DNA: TGTGCCAGCAGCGTAGGTGTCGGGACCCAAAATGGCTACACCTTC. The variable domain in full, completed from reference TRBV9 and TRBJ1-2, reads DSGVTQTPKHLITATGQRVTLRCSPRSGDLSVYWYQQSLDQGLQFLIQYYNGEERAKGNILERFSAQQFPDLHSELNLSSLELGDSALYFCASSVGVGTQNGYTFGSGTRLTVV.

This clonotype has ten or more counts. This chain joins TRBV9 and TRBJ2-5; 8 bases match TRBD1. In germline, CDR1 is SGDLS, CDR2 YYNGEE. CDR3 size: 15 residues. J lost 5 bases, V lost 4 bases, and 10 bases had no gene match. The CDR3: CASSKQGGSGETQYF. CDR3 bases: TGTGCCAGCAGCAAACAGGGGGGTAGTGGGGAGACCCAGTACTTC.

Many counts were recorded for this clonotype. The chain recombines TRBV9 with TRBJ2-2, with no clear D. Trimming took 3 bases from V and 0 from J, leaving 6 bases between them. This CDR3 has 14 amino acids. Germline V CDR1 and CDR2: SGDLS, YYNGEE. CDR3 DNA: TGTGCCAGCAGCGGGGTTGCGAACACCGGGGAGCTGTTTTTT. Protein sequence: CASSGVANTGELFF.

This clonotype was counted at least ten times. V is TRBV9 and J is TRBJ1-5; D is perhaps TRBD1 (6 bases). The V end was cut by 3 bases, the J end by 3 bases, with 10 bases between. The CDR3 consists of 14 residues. Germline loops: CDR1 SGDLS, CDR2 YYNGEE. The CDR3 bases are TGTGCCAGCAGCGCAGGGGTGTCCAATCAGCCCCAGCATTTT. Amino acids: CASSAGVSNQPQHF. Supplemented by reference TRBV9 and TRBJ1-5, the full variable domain reads DSGVTQTPKHLITATGQRVTLRCSPRSGDLSVYWYQQSLDQGLQFLIQYYNGEERAKGNILERFSAQQFPDLHSELNLSSLELGDSALYFCASSAGVSNQPQHFGDGTRLSIL.

This clonotype has a count of ten or more. The rearrangement links TRBV9 to TRBJ1-5, with no clear D. V was shortened by 4 bases and J by 4 bases, with 12 bases between the two germline ends. This CDR3 has 14 amino acids. Per germline, CDR1 SGDLS and CDR2 YYNGEE. Written as DNA, the CDR3 is TGTGCCAGCAGCCCTAGCTCGGTTAATCAGCCCCAGCATTTT. Amino acids: CASSPSSVNQPQHF.

This clonotype was seen at least ten times. V gene TRBV9 combines with J gene TRBJ1-2; D uncertain. CDR3 size: 15 residues. Between the trimmed V and J ends, which lost 0 bases and 2 bases, there was a span of 11 bases. Germline lookup yields CDR1 SGDLS and CDR2 YYNGEE. In DNA, the CDR3 is TGTGCCAGCAGCGTAGGGACTGAACCGAACTATGGCTACACCTTC. The encoded protein is CASSVGTEPNYGYTF.

This clonotype was recorded many times. The rearrangement joins TRBV9 to TRBJ1-3; D is undetermined. CDR1 and CDR2 (germline): SGDLS, YYNGEE. Trimming pared 4 bases from V and 2 bases from J, leaving 7 bases between. The CDR3 runs to 13 residues. This chain's CDR3 is CASSNEPGNTIYF. For the CDR3, the DNA is TGTGCCAGCAGCAACGAGCCTGGAAACACCATATATTTT.

This clonotype has ten or more counts. The chain is built from TRBV9 and TRBJ1-2; D might be TRBD1 (5 bases). This CDR3 has 16 amino acids. Trimming took 7 bases from V and 9 from J, leaving 28 bases between them. Germline V gives CDR1 SGDLS, CDR2 YYNGEE. The CDR3 DNA is TGTGCCAGCTCCGGCGGGGCAGGCCATGGTTGGGGGAGCTACACCTTC. Encoded protein: CASSGGAGHGWGSYTF.

This clonotype came up many times. CDR3 sequence reads: CASSGTSGGEETQYF. The CDR3 coding sequence is TGTGCCAGCAGCGGGACTAGCGGGGGGGAAGAGACCCAGTACTTC. The V gene is TRBV9, the J gene TRBJ2-5, with 15 positions matching TRBD2. Per germline, CDR1 SGDLS and CDR2 YYNGEE. The CDR3 sequence is 15 residues long. V trimming: 3 bases; J trimming: 3 bases; junction bases outside the gene matches: 0.

This clonotype was observed at least ten times. The chain links TRBV9 to TRBJ2-3; D gene ambiguous. Trimming cost V 4 bases and J 2 bases, with 8 bases left between them. Germline V gives CDR1 SGDLS, CDR2 YYNGEE. This CDR3 comprises 13 residues. CDR3 nucleotides: TGTGCCAGCAGCCCCCCGAACACAGATACGCAGTATTTT. Amino acids: CASSPPNTDTQYF.

As concerns this clonotype: A single base separates this from a much larger clone, so it may be a read error. This rearrangement joins TRBV9 to TRBJ1-2; D possibly corresponds to TRBD1 (5 bases). This CDR3 region has 16 residues. Germline V lookup: CDR1 SGDLS, CDR2 YYNGEE. The CDR3 DNA is TGTGCCAGCAGCCAGACCCCCGGGACGGCAAACTTTGGCTACACCTTC. This encodes CASSQTPGTANFGYTF.